This T cell receptor beta chain was recorded in a study of shared clonotypes between healthy human individuals. Background on the study: CD4 naive and memory got three plates each, CD8 naive two, CD8 memory one.

The germline V gene has CDR1 SNHLY and CDR2 FYNNEI. Trimming took 2 bases from V and 6 from J, leaving 17 bases between them. The CDR3 contains 15 residues. Genomic DNA of every subset was divided equally among multiple immunoSEQ plates. Authors' methods: For the immunoSEQ data, sequences were junction-only without quality scores, so filtering differed. Using immunoSEQ multiplex PCR, the repertoire was profiled, and TCRdb retains in-frame clones only, with some absent. That table furnishes V, J and clone size, whereas the DNA furnished D and trimming. The data show some 2,100,000 clones, roughly 91% seen once. Naive CD8 cells comprised CD45RO-negative, CCR7-positively selected cells, excluding terminally differentiated effector memory CD45RA+ cells. Donors comprised healthy HIV-negative adults lacking recent acute infections or vaccinations.

This sequence was found in a man younger than 30 in good health. Some clones in this sample may be carry-over from other donors' samples. The sequencing sample was made of naive CD8+ T cells from PBMCs. The chain employs TRBV2 and TRBJ2-7; D gene ambiguous. The CDR3 sequence: CASSERPALLGEQYF. In nucleotides, the CDR3 is TGTGCCAGCAGTGAAAGGCCAGCCCTCTTGGGCGAGCAGTACTTC. The variable domain in full, completed from reference TRBV2 and TRBJ2-7, reads EPEVTQTPSHQVTQMGQEVILRCVPISNHLYFYWYRQILGQKVEFLVSFYNNEISEKSEIFDDQFSVERPDGSNFTLKIRSTKLEDSAMYFCASSERPALLGEQYFGPGTRLTVT.